These 30 T cell receptor beta chains were all obtained from the same sample, sequenced in a study of early T cells in non-severe SARS-CoV-2 infection. TCRdb processed the 5' RACE reads anew with MiXCR; each CDR3 protein has one entry. Altogether roughly 52,000 distinct CDR3 sequences are present, less than 7.5% being singletons, with the ten largest covering around 2.8%. Sequencing was performed on whole blood, taken at baseline. The receptors shown here come from an adult who was a healthcare worker with PCR-confirmed SARS-CoV-2 infection or an uninfected control (not recorded which).

The chain has TRBV28 and TRBJ2-6; D is perhaps TRBD1 (7 bases). This CDR3 region has 15 residues. The germline V and J ends were trimmed by 6 bases and 4 bases, with 13 bases remaining between them. Looked up from germline, CDR1 is MDHEN and CDR2 is SYDVKM. The CDR3: CASSRGTAGANVLTF. The DNA for the CDR3 is TGTGCCAGCAGCCGCGGGACAGCCGGGGCCAACGTCCTGACTTTC.

This clonotype was seen many times. The chain has TRBV25-1 and TRBJ2-3, with 9 bases identical to TRBD1. Trimming removed 4 bases from V and 4 bases from J; junction bases left unmatched: 12. CDR1 is MGHDK and CDR2 is SYGVNS in the germline V gene. The CDR3 runs 17 residues. In nucleotides, the CDR3 is TGTGCCAGCAGTGGGGTCACCGGGACAGGGTTCGCAGATACGCAGTATTTT. This codes for CASSGVTGTGFADTQYF.

Here the CDR3 reads CASSRGTGTGELFF. The CDR3 DNA reads TGCGCCAGCTCAAGGGGGACGGGCACCGGGGAGCTGTTTTTT. This chain uses TRBV10-1 with TRBJ2-2, with D maybe TRBD1 (6 bases). Trimming left V 8 bases short and J 4 bases short, with 14 bases between. CDR3 size: 14 residues. Germline V gene lookup returns CDR1 WNHNN and CDR2 SYGVQD (reference sequence).

The chain uses TRBV12-3 or TRBV12-4 and TRBJ1-6, with no clear D. The CDR3 runs to 12 residues. Trimming took off 5 bases at V and 5 bases at J, with 4 bases between the two ends. The chain's CDR3 is CASSRDNSPLHF. CDR3 bases: TGTGCCAGCAGTAGGGATAATTCACCCCTCCACTTT.

This clonotype was seen more than once but under ten times. The chain is built from TRBV7-2 and TRBJ1-1; TRBD1 matches 7 bases. Trimming at V came to 3 bases and at J to 3 bases, leaving 4 bases not matched to a gene. In germline, CDR1 is SGHTA, CDR2 FQGNSA. The CDR3 length is 14 residues. In DNA form, the CDR3 reads TGTGCCAGCAGCTTCCGGGACAGCTACACTGAAGCTTTCTTT. Translated: CASSFRDSYTEAFF. Full variable domain (rest looked up from reference TRBV7-2 and TRBJ1-1): GAGVSQSPSNKVTEKGKDVELRCDPISGHTALYWYRQSLGQGLEFLIYFQGNSAPDKSGLPSDRFSAERTGGSVSTLTIQRTQQEDSAVYLCASSFRDSYTEAFFGQGTRLTVV.

This clonotype was seen only a few times. The rearrangement links TRBV12-5 to TRBJ2-5; TRBD2 agrees at 7 bases. This CDR3 is 14 amino acids long. The germline V gene has CDR1 LGHNT and CDR2 FRNRAP. With V trimmed by 1 base and J by 1 base, 0 bases remained unmatched. CDR3 in amino acids: CASGLGTSQETQYF. Written as DNA, the CDR3 is TGTGCTAGTGGTTTGGGGACTAGCCAAGAGACCCAGTACTTC.

At least ten counts were recorded for this clonotype. The chain links TRBV20-1 to TRBJ2-7, with 9 positions matching TRBD1. Germline CDR1 reads DFQATT; CDR2 reads SNEGSKA (reference sequence). V lost 6 bases to trimming and J lost 3 bases; unmatched junction nucleotides: 6. This CDR3 contains 13 residues. CDR3 sequence: CSAPTGGVYEQYF. The CDR3 DNA reads as TGCAGTGCCCCTACAGGGGGCGTCTACGAGCAGTACTTC.

The sample holds many counts of this clonotype. The chain combines TRBV29-1 with TRBJ2-1; 7 nucleotides align to TRBD1. The junction had 8 bases not matched to a gene; V was cut back by 7 bases and J by 2 bases. This CDR3 is built from 14 residues. In germline, CDR1 is SQVTM, CDR2 ANQGSEA. The CDR3 here is CSALDRRTYNEQFF. In DNA, the CDR3 is TGCAGCGCTCTGGACAGGCGGACCTACAATGAGCAGTTCTTC.

This clonotype was counted ten times or more. The chain employs TRBV5-1 and TRBJ1-1; D unclear. Germline V gene data show CDR1 as SGHRS and CDR2 as YFSETQ. The CDR3 is 13 residues long. The V end lost 0 bases, the J end lost 5 bases, and 8 bases lay between the germline ends. CDR3 region: CASSLVYSTEAFF. DNA for the CDR3: TGCGCCAGCAGCTTGGTGTACAGTACTGAAGCTTTCTTT.

The chain employs TRBV5-1 and TRBJ2-7, with D possibly being TRBD1 or TRBD2 (5 bases each). The ends were cut back, 7 bases at V and 6 bases at J, with 23 bases in the middle. The CDR3 has 15 residues. Germline V gene lookup returns CDR1 SGHRS and CDR2 YFSETQ. CDR3 protein: CASRPRDPGLGEQYF. The CDR3 nucleotides read TGCGCCAGCCGACCCCGGGACCCAGGGTTAGGCGAGCAGTACTTC.

Ten or more counts support this clonotype. The rearrangement links TRBV20-1 to TRBJ2-1; the D call may be TRBD1 or TRBD2 (6 bases each). The germline gives CDR1 DFQATT, CDR2 SNEGSKA (reference sequence). V dropped 6 bases and J dropped 3 bases, with 15 bases sitting between them. The CDR3 has 14 amino acids. In DNA, the CDR3 is TGCAGTGCCCAGACGGGGGCAGGCTACAATGAGCAGTTCTTC. As protein: CSAQTGAGYNEQFF.

This clonotype was recorded at least ten times. The chain is built from TRBV20-1 and TRBJ2-3; D is unresolved. From germline, CDR1 is DFQATT and CDR2 SNEGSKA (reference sequence). The CDR3 is made up of 14 amino acids. Trimming pared 3 bases from V and 1 base from J, leaving 11 bases between. CDR3 loop: CSARRIVGTDTQYF. The DNA of the CDR3 is TGCAGTGCTAGGCGGATCGTGGGCACAGATACGCAGTATTTT.

In this sample, this clonotype turned up many times. The V call is TRBV4-3, the J call TRBJ1-2, with D unresolved. V lost 0 bases and J 0 bases, leaving 11 bases between the germline ends. The CDR3 is 16 residues long. The germline CDR1 and CDR2 sequences are LGHNA and YSLEER. The CDR3, as DNA: TGCGCCAGCAGCCAAGAAAACAGACGACCTAACTATGGCTACACCTTC. Translating gives CASSQENRRPNYGYTF.

This clonotype was seen at least ten times. V gene TRBV7-9 combines with J gene TRBJ2-3, with D possibly matching TRBD2 (6 bases). Germline values: CDR1 SEHNR, CDR2 FQNEAQ (reference sequence). V was trimmed by 8 bases and J by 2 bases, leaving 17 bases between them. The length of the CDR3 is 15 residues. The CDR3 protein is CASGRASEDTDTQYF. The DNA of the CDR3 is TGTGCCAGCGGGCGGGCTAGCGAAGACACAGATACGCAGTATTTT.

This clonotype was seen a handful of times. This chain uses TRBV28 with TRBJ2-4; D is unresolved. Germline V gene lookup returns CDR1 MDHEN and CDR2 SYDVKM. V lost 2 bases, J lost 7 bases, and 3 bases lay in between. This CDR3 comprises 11 residues. Written as DNA, the CDR3 is TGTGCCAGCAGTTTACTGAACATTCAGTACTTC. Translating gives CASSLLNIQYF. The whole variable domain, remainder taken from reference TRBV28 and TRBJ2-4, is DVKVTQSSRYLVKRTGEKVFLECVQDMDHENMFWYRQDPGLGLRLIYFSYDVKMKEKGDIPEGYSVSREKKERFSLILESASTNQTSMYLCASSLLNIQYFGAGTRLSVL.

This clonotype was found many times. The chain recombines TRBV2 with TRBJ2-2, with 9 positions matching TRBD1. CDR3 length: 15 amino acids. CDR1 and CDR2 from the germline V gene are SNHLY and FYNNEI. Trimming at V came to 6 bases and at J to 6 bases, leaving 8 bases not matched to a gene. CDR3 amino acids: CASRIGTGNAGELFF. The CDR3 bases are TGTGCCAGCAGAATCGGGACAGGGAATGCCGGGGAGCTGTTTTTT. Full variable domain (remainder filled in from reference TRBV2 and TRBJ2-2): EPEVTQTPSHQVTQMGQEVILRCVPISNHLYFYWYRQILGQKVEFLVSFYNNEISEKSEIFDDQFSVERPDGSNFTLKIRSTKLEDSAMYFCASRIGTGNAGELFFGEGSRLTVL.

This clonotype was found many times. The chain employs TRBV6-5 and TRBJ1-5, with TRBD1 matching 8 bases. Germline loops: CDR1 MNHEY, CDR2 SVGAGI. The CDR3 sequence is 15 residues long. Unmatched junction bases numbered 5, after V lost 5 bases and J lost 2 bases. CDR3 sequence reads: CASSQDRGGNQPQHF. CDR3 nucleotide sequence: TGTGCCAGCAGTCAAGACAGGGGCGGCAATCAGCCCCAGCATTTT.

This clonotype appeared a few times. The chain is built from TRBV9 and TRBJ2-3; D unresolved. Trimming took 0 bases from V and 2 from J, leaving 7 bases between them. Germline V lookup: CDR1 SGDLS, CDR2 YYNGEE. The CDR3 is made up of 14 amino acids. This chain's CDR3 is CASSVEYTTDTQYF. In nucleotides, the CDR3 is TGTGCCAGCAGCGTAGAGTACACCACAGATACGCAGTATTTT.

The sample holds many counts of this clonotype. The chain is built from TRBV6-5 and TRBJ1-2; TRBD1 matches at 7 bases. Looked up from germline, CDR1 is MNHEY and CDR2 is SVGAGI. This CDR3 has 15 amino acids. The J segment lost 2 bases and the V segment lost 0 bases, leaving 3 bases of the junction unmatched. The CDR3 sequence is CASSYSRTGNYGYTF. CDR3 in DNA: TGTGCCAGCAGTTACTCACGGACAGGCAACTATGGCTACACCTTC.

This clonotype came up a few times. CDR3 in amino acids: CSVDLAGGGNEQFF. CDR3 DNA sequence: TGCAGCGTTGATCTAGCGGGGGGCGGGAATGAGCAGTTCTTC. The chain carries TRBV29-1 and TRBJ2-1, with TRBD2 matching over 11 bases. V lost 3 bases, J lost 7 bases, and 5 bases stayed unmatched. This CDR3 has 14 amino acids. The germline gives CDR1 SQVTM, CDR2 ANQGSEA.

This clonotype was recorded a few times. The chain couples TRBV6-1 to TRBJ2-4; weak D call: TRBD1 (6 bases). Trimming shortened V by 7 bases and J by 2 bases, and 15 bases separated the two germline ends. CDR3 size: 15 residues. Per germline, CDR1 MNHNS and CDR2 SASEGT. The CDR3 DNA is TGTGCCAGCATAGGGGGTTTACATACCAAAAACATTCAGTACTTC. It is translated as CASIGGLHTKNIQYF.

This clonotype was detected many times. The chain recombines TRBV7-6 with TRBJ1-4; tentatively, D is TRBD1 (5 bases). Trimming pared 4 bases from V and 4 bases from J, leaving 13 bases between. The germline CDR1 and CDR2 sequences are SGHVS and FNYEAQ. This CDR3 spans 15 amino acids. This CDR3 is CASSSLGGSNEKLFF. CDR3 DNA: TGTGCCAGCAGCTCCCTGGGGGGAAGTAATGAAAAACTGTTTTTT.

The sample holds many counts of this clonotype. The chain employs TRBV5-5 and TRBJ1-1; possibly TRBD1 for D (5 bases). Germline assignment: CDR1 SGHKS and CDR2 YYEKEE (reference sequence). The V and J ends lost 6 bases and 0 bases respectively, with 12 bases between them. The CDR3 spans 14 residues. The CDR3 sequence: CASTVQGVNTEAFF. The CDR3, as DNA: TGTGCCAGCACCGTTCAGGGAGTGAACACTGAAGCTTTCTTT. The full variable domain, with the rest looked up from reference TRBV5-5 and TRBJ1-1, is DAGVTQSPTHLIKTRGQQVTLRCSPISGHKSVSWYQQVLGQGPQFIFQYYEKEERGRGNFPDRFSARQFPNYSSELNVNALLLGDSALYLCASTVQGVNTEAFFGQGTRLTVV.

The table lists this clonotype with a few counts. The chain combines TRBV6-2 or TRBV6-3 with TRBJ2-3; 8 bases are a match to TRBD2. Germline V gene sequence: CDR1 MNHEY, CDR2 SVGEGT. The CDR3 consists of 16 residues. The trim removed 4 bases at V and 7 bases at J, leaving 13 bases unmatched. For the CDR3, the DNA is TGTGCCAGCAGTTCGACCGGGGGGGCGAGAGTAAATACGCAGTATTTT. Translating it yields CASSSTGGARVNTQYF.

In its sample, this clonotype was seen many times. This chain joins TRBV11-3 and TRBJ1-1, with D unclear. Germline V gene sequence: CDR1 SGHNT, CDR2 YENEEA. V was cut by 5 bases and J by 0 bases, with 4 bases left in between. This CDR3 has 12 residues. CDR3 DNA: TGTGCCAGCAGCCTAATGAACACTGAAGCTTTCTTT. This encodes CASSLMNTEAFF. The full variable domain, its missing parts supplied by reference TRBV11-3 and TRBJ1-1, is EAGVVQSPRYKIIEKKQPVAFWCNPISGHNTLYWYLQNLGQGPELLIRYENEEAVDDSQLPKDRFSAERLKGVDSTLKIQPAELGDSAVYLCASSLMNTEAFFGQGTRLTVV.

The chain couples TRBV6-5 to TRBJ1-1; D is uncertain. In germline, CDR1 is MNHEY, CDR2 SVGAGI. This CDR3 comprises 14 residues. V lost 4 bases and J 3 bases, leaving 12 bases between the germline ends. CDR3 coding DNA: TGTGCCAGCAGTTTAGACCCGACGGACACTGAAGCTTTCTTT. Protein product: CASSLDPTDTEAFF.

This clonotype showed up just a few times. The genes are TRBV29-1 and TRBJ2-5; 7 bases are shared with TRBD2. Losses at the gene ends were 2 bases for V and 2 bases for J; bases not matched to a gene: 11. This CDR3 region has 16 residues. Germline CDR1 and CDR2: SQVTM and ANQGSEA. This CDR3 is CSVEPLPRLAQETQYF. The CDR3, as DNA: TGCAGCGTTGAACCCCTCCCTAGACTAGCTCAAGAGACCCAGTACTTC.

This clonotype appeared a few times. This chain joins TRBV20-1 and TRBJ2-1, with D possibly matching TRBD1 (6 bases). Trimming pared 8 bases from V and 0 bases from J, leaving 11 bases between. CDR3 size: 13 residues. From germline, CDR1 is DFQATT and CDR2 SNEGSKA (reference sequence). The CDR3 loop is CSKGQSSYNEQFF. CDR3 DNA: TGCAGTAAAGGACAGAGCTCCTACAATGAGCAGTTCTTC.

Ten or more counts support this clonotype. The chain combines TRBV7-2 with TRBJ2-2; D remains unclear. Germline CDR1 is SGHTA and CDR2 is FQGNSA. CDR3 size: 12 residues. V was shortened by 6 bases and J by 2 bases, with 4 bases between the two germline ends. The CDR3 here is CASRGNTGELFF. The CDR3 DNA is TGTGCCAGCAGAGGTAACACCGGGGAGCTGTTTTTT.

This clonotype showed up many times. The DNA of the CDR3 is TGTGCCAGCAGCCTAGGGGGGGCAGATACGCAGTATTTT. This translates into CASSLGGADTQYF. The chain links TRBV7-2 to TRBJ2-3; D is perhaps TRBD2 (7 bases). The CDR3 is made up of 13 amino acids. Trimming stripped 5 bases from V and 4 bases from J, with 10 bases between. Germline CDR1 SGHTA, CDR2 FQGNSA.